This paragraph reports one TCR beta chain. The repertoire was sequenced with immunoSEQ multiplex PCR; TCRdb's copy has only in-frame clones and lacks some. The table has about 110,000 clones, 81% seen once. Per the germline V gene, CDR1 is KGHSH and CDR2 is LQKENI. The CDR3 is 15 amino acids. J lost 5 bases, V lost 6 bases, and 11 bases had no gene match. This sample was taken from a study of T cell responses to AZD1222 COVID-19 vaccine. The TCR sequence derives from an adult in good health. Sample: peripheral blood, taken on day 0 of AZD1222 vaccination. The V gene is TRBV18, the J gene TRBJ2-7; TRBD1 agrees at 9 bases. In DNA, the CDR3 is TGTGCCAGCTCGCCTTACAGGGGGCACGGGGACGAGCAGTACTTC. Encoded protein: CASSPYRGHGDEQYF.